The next 5 T cell receptor beta chains were all read from a single sample in a study of identifying expanded T cells in peripheral blood. Generated by immunoSEQ multiplex PCR, the TCRdb table keeps only in-frame clones and is missing some. The repertoire holds some 100,000 clones, around 85% seen once, with about a sixth in the top ten. The specimen sequenced was blood. These receptors all stem from a person between 18 and 75 years old in good health.

This clone has only one observation. The chain carries TRBV7-7 and TRBJ1-4; D is unclear. Germline V CDR1 and CDR2: SSHAT, FNYEAQ (reference sequence). The CDR3 covers 13 residues. The V gene lost 5 bases and the J gene lost 10 bases, with 14 bases spanning the gap. The CDR3 DNA sequence: TGTGCCAGCAGCCCTAACCCGGTGGCAAAACTGTTTTTT. Translation gives CASSPNPVAKLFF.

This chain uses TRBV6-5 with TRBJ1-1; weak D call: TRBD1 (5 bases). Germline V gene lookup returns CDR1 MNHEY and CDR2 SVGAGI. The V end was cut by 1 base, the J end by 8 bases, with 11 bases between. This CDR3 contains 13 residues. Written as DNA, the CDR3 is TGTGCCAGCAGTTACTACGGGGGGGTGGAAGCTTTCTTT. Encoded protein: CASSYYGGVEAFF.

The J gene is TRBJ2-1, the V gene TRBV9; possible D gene TRBD1, 6 bases. CDR1 is SGDLS, CDR2 YYNGEE, per germline. The CDR3 loop spans 15 amino acids. Trimming removed 0 bases from V and 6 bases from J, with 13 bases in between. The CDR3 DNA follows: TGTGCCAGCAGCGTAGAGACAGGCTGGGGCAATGAGCAGTTCTTC. The encoded protein is CASSVETGWGNEQFF.

The J gene is TRBJ1-1, the V gene TRBV19; D is uncertain. V was shortened by 2 bases and J by 4 bases, with 5 bases between the two germline ends. The CDR3 contains 12 residues. Germline assignment: CDR1 LNHDA and CDR2 SQIVND (reference sequence). The CDR3 sequence: CASSIPGTEAFF. DNA of the CDR3: TGTGCCAGTAGTATACCGGGCACTGAAGCTTTCTTT.

The genes are TRBV6-5 and TRBJ1-5; D not certain. Germline assignment: CDR1 MNHEY and CDR2 SVGAGI. The CDR3 length is 13 residues. Between the trimmed V and J ends, which lost 7 bases and 6 bases, there was a span of 13 bases. This chain's CDR3 is CASTPGVRQPQHF. CDR3 DNA sequence: TGTGCCAGCACCCCCGGGGTCCGTCAGCCCCAGCATTTT.